What follows are 11 T cell receptor beta chains derived from one specimen sequenced in a study of blood T cell repertoires in COVID-19. Data came from immunoSEQ multiplex PCR; TCRdb stores just in-frame clones and leaves some out. The sample records 140,000 to 150,000 clones, 75% to 85% being singletons. The source material was peripheral blood. The origin of the receptors is a man in his sixties with active or convalescent COVID-19.

The J gene is TRBJ1-6, the V gene TRBV19, with D perhaps matching TRBD1 (5 bases). CDR3 length: 14 amino acids. V was shortened by 3 bases and J by 7 bases, with 10 bases between the two germline ends. Germline-derived CDR1 and CDR2 are LNHDA and SQIVND (reference sequence). The CDR3 coding sequence is TGTGCCAGTAGTATCCGGGGGACGAATTCACCCCTCCACTTT. Residues: CASSIRGTNSPLHF.

The gene calls are TRBV3-1 (or the pseudogene TRBV3-2) and TRBJ1-2; weak D call: TRBD1 (5 bases). Trimming took off 4 bases at V and 1 base at J, with 10 bases between the two ends. This CDR3 has 14 residues. From germline, CDR1 is LGHDT and CDR2 YNNKEL (reference sequence). The CDR3 sequence is CASSLTQGNYGYTF. CDR3 DNA: TGTGCCAGCAGCCTAACGCAGGGTAACTATGGCTACACCTTC.

This clone was detected only once. The chain employs TRBV4-3 and TRBJ2-1; 12 nucleotides match TRBD2. Unmatched junction bases numbered 2, after V lost 4 bases and J lost 4 bases. The CDR3 totals 15 residues. The germline gives CDR1 LGHNA, CDR2 YSLEER. This CDR3 is CASSRGLAGYNEQFF. In DNA form, the CDR3 reads TGCGCCAGCAGCCGGGGACTAGCGGGTTACAATGAGCAGTTCTTC.

The table lists this clone with a few counts. The chain employs TRBV7-3 and TRBJ1-1, with D unclear. The V and J ends lost 2 bases and 6 bases respectively, with 10 bases between them. The CDR3 loop spans 13 amino acids. Germline CDR1 SGHTA, CDR2 FQGTGA. The CDR3 reads CASSLAGSPEAFF. Here the CDR3 DNA reads TGTGCCAGCAGCTTAGCAGGCAGCCCTGAAGCTTTCTTT.

The chain recombines TRBV3-1 (or the pseudogene TRBV3-2) with TRBJ2-5; 9 bases line up with TRBD1. There are 14 residues in the CDR3. The ends lost 4 bases at V and 2 bases at J; junction bases unmatched: 2. Germline values: CDR1 LGHDT, CDR2 YNNKEL (reference sequence). The CDR3 DNA reads as TGTGCCAGCAGCCCGGGGACAGGGCAAGAGACCCAGTACTTC. It yields the protein CASSPGTGQETQYF.

The rearrangement uses TRBV3-1 (or the pseudogene TRBV3-2) and TRBJ1-5, with D uncertain. V was cut by 2 bases and J by 3 bases, with 11 bases left in between. Germline CDR1 reads LGHDT; CDR2 reads YNNKEL (reference sequence). The CDR3 is 15 amino acids. The CDR3, as DNA: TGTGCCAGCAGCCAATTTTCCGGGGTCAATCAGCCCCAGCATTTT. It specifies CASSQFSGVNQPQHF.

This CDR3 reads CATSRDLGSYNSPLHF. DNA for the CDR3: TGTGCCACCAGCAGAGATCTAGGCAGCTATAATTCACCCCTCCACTTT. The genes are TRBV15 and TRBJ1-6; D ambiguous. Trimming took off 0 bases at V and 3 bases at J, with 9 bases between the two ends. This CDR3 is built from 16 residues. Germline V gene data show CDR1 as LNHNV and CDR2 as YYDKDF (reference sequence). Filled out from reference TRBV15 and TRBJ1-6, the complete variable domain reads DAMVIQNPRYQVTQFGKPVTLSCSQTLNHNVMYWYQQKSSQAPKLLFHYYDKDFNNEADTPDNFQSRRPNTSFCFLDIRSPGLGDTAMYLCATSRDLGSYNSPLHFGNGTRLTVT.

The rearrangement joins TRBV10-3 to TRBJ2-1; tentatively, D is TRBD1 (6 bases). The germline V gene encodes CDR1 ENHRY and CDR2 SYGVKD. V was pared by 6 bases and J by 8 bases, with 14 bases between. This CDR3 contains 13 residues. CDR3 in DNA: TGTGCCATCAGCCGCCGGGACATAGATGAGCAGTTCTTC. Its protein product is CAISRRDIDEQFF.

The chain is built from TRBV30 and TRBJ1-3; TRBD1 agrees at 8 bases. The germline V gene encodes CDR1 GTSNPN and CDR2 SVGIG (reference sequence). The CDR3 extends over 15 amino acids. J was trimmed by 7 bases and V by 2 bases; bases with no gene match: 10. The CDR3 reads CAWSRPGGRRNTIYF. In DNA, the CDR3 is TGTGCCTGGAGTCGCCCAGGGGGCCGTCGGAACACCATATATTTT.

J is TRBJ1-2 and V is TRBV7-2, with D possibly being TRBD1 (5 bases). The CDR3 is 14 amino acids. CDR1 is SGHTA and CDR2 is FQGNSA in the germline V gene. Between the trimmed V and J ends, which lost 4 bases and 6 bases, there was a span of 15 bases. The CDR3 protein is CASSSPGLANGYTF. CDR3 sequence (DNA): TGTGCCAGCAGCTCCCCGGGACTCGCCAATGGCTACACCTTC. The whole variable domain, remainder taken from reference TRBV7-2 and TRBJ1-2, is GAGVSQSPSNKVTEKGKDVELRCDPISGHTALYWYRQSLGQGLEFLIYFQGNSAPDKSGLPSDRFSAERTGGSVSTLTIQRTQQEDSAVYLCASSSPGLANGYTFGSGTRLTVV.

This clone has just a few counts. The rearrangement joins TRBV27 to TRBJ1-2, with TRBD1 identical over 9 bases. Germline V gives CDR1 MNHEY, CDR2 SMNVEV (reference sequence). The V segment lost 6 bases and the J segment 8 bases; nucleotides outside the gene matches: 7. There are 13 residues in the CDR3. The CDR3 sequence: CASSPWDREGYTF. Written as DNA, the CDR3 is TGTGCCAGCAGCCCTTGGGACAGGGAAGGCTACACCTTC.